The subject of this entry is one TCR beta chain. Its specificity is not known. The sample is drawn from a study of radiotherapy plus CTLA-4 blockade in lung cancer. Study as a whole: Overall, around 19% of patients showed an objective response, while roughly 28% attained disease control. Notes on the study in general: Dynamics of early blood T cell clones, together with interferon-beta, were reportedly the best predictors of response.

The V end was cut by 0 bases, the J end by 2 bases, with 10 bases between. Looked up from germline, CDR1 is MNHNY and CDR2 is SVGAGI (reference sequence). This CDR3 is built from 16 residues. Produced via immunoSEQ multiplex PCR; TCRdb's table is partial and in-frame only. The sample comprises about 62,000 clones, roughly 76% of which are singletons, and around 3% rests with the top ten. V gene TRBV6-6 combines with J gene TRBJ2-2; D uncertain. This receptor was taken from a human donor with non-small cell lung cancer who had a complete response to radiotherapy plus ipilimumab. The specimen was peripheral blood, collected from a patient treated with radiotherapy plus ipilimumab. The DNA of the CDR3 is TGTGCCAGCAGTTACTCGAGACTCCTCAACACCGGGGAGCTGTTTTTT. Its translation: CASSYSRLLNTGELFF.